The T cell receptor (beta chain) described here comes from a study of blood T cell repertoires in COVID-19. Study at large: Collection of acute and convalescent COVID-19 samples took place in the United States, Italy and Spain.

Original processing methods: Counts of nucleated cells, estimated from reference gene primer amplification, were obtained. The protocol was immunoSEQ multiplex PCR, while the TCRdb copy is restricted to in-frame clones and leaves out a portion. The V and J calls and clone size are taken from that table; D and trimming were inferred from the DNA. Of about 280,000 clones in the sample, about 90% are singletons; the top ten hold approximately 2.2%. The junction had 7 bases not matched to a gene; V was cut back by 6 bases and J by 4 bases. Looked up from germline, CDR1 is LNHDA and CDR2 is SQIVND (reference sequence). The CDR3 has 14 amino acids.

The sample was peripheral blood. This rearrangement joins TRBV19 to TRBJ1-2; TRBD1 aligns across 8 bases. This TCR came from a woman aged 25 to 39 who had recovered from COVID-19. CDR3 in DNA: TGTGCCAGTAGCGCCGGACAGGGCCCCTATGGCTACACCTTC. Translation gives CASSAGQGPYGYTF.